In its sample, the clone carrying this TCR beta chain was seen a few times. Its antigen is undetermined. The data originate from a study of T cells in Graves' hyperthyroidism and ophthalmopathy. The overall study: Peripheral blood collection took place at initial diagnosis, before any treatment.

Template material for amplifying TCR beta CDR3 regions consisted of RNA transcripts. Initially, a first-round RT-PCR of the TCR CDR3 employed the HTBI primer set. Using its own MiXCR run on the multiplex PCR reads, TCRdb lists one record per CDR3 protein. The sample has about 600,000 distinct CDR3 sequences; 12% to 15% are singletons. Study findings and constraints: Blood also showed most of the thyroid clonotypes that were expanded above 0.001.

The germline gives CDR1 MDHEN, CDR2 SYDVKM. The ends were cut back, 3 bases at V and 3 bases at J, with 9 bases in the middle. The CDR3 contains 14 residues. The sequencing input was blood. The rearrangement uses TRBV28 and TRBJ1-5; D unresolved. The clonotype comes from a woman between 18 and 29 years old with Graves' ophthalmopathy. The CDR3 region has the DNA TGTGCCAGCAGTTTTAGAGGAATCAATCAGCCCCAGCATTTT. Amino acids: CASSFRGINQPQHF.